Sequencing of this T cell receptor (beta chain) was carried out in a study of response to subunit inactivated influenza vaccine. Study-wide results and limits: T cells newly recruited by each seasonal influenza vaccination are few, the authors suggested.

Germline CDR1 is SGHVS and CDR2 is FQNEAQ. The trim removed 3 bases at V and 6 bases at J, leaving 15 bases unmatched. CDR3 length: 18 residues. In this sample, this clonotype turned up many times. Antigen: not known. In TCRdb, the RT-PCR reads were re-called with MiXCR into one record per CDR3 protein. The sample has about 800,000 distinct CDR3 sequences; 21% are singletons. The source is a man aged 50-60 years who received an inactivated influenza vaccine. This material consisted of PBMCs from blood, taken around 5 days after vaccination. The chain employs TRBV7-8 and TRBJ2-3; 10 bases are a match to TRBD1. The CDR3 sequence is CASSFTPETGGYYDTQYF. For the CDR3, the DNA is TGTGCCAGCAGCTTTACCCCTGAGACAGGGGGCTATTACGATACGCAGTATTTT.